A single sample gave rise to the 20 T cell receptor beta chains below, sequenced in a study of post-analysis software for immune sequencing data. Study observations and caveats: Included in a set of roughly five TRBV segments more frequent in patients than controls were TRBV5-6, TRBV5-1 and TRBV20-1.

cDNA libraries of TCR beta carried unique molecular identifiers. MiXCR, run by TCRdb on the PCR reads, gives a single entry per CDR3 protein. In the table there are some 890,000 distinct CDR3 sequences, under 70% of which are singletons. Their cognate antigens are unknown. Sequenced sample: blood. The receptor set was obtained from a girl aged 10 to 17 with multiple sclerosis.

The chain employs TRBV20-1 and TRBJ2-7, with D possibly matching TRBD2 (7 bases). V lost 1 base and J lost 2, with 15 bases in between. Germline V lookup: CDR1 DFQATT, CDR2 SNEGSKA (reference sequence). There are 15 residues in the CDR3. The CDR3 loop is CSARGAGGHPYEQYF. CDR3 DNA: TGCAGTGCTAGAGGGGCCGGGGGGCATCCCTACGAGCAGTACTTC.

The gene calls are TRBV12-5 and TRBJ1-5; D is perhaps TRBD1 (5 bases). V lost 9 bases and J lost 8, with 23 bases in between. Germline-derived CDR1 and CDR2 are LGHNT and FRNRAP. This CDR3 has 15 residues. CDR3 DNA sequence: TGTGCTAGCCTTTGGGGGATAGGGGATATTGAGCCCCAGCATTTT. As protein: CASLWGIGDIEPQHF.

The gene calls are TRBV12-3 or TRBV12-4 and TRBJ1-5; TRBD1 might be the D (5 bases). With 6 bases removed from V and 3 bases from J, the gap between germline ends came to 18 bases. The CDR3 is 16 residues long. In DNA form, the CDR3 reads TGTGCCAGCAGCCTGGCGGGGGGAAAGGACAATCAGCCCCAGCATTTT. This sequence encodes CASSLAGGKDNQPQHF.

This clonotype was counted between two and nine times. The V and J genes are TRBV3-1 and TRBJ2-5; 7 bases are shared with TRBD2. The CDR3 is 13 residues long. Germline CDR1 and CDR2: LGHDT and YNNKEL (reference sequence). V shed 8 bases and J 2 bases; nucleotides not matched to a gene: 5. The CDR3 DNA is TGTGCCAGCGTTTATAGCGGGCAAGAGACCCAGTACTTC. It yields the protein CASVYSGQETQYF.

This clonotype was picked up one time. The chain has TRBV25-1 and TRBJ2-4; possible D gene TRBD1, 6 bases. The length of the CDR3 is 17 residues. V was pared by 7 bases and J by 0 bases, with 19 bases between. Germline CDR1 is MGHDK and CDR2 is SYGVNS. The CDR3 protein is CASTGAGGILAKNIQYF. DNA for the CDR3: TGTGCCAGCACAGGGGCAGGAGGAATACTAGCCAAAAACATTCAGTACTTC.

The CDR3 protein is CASRQGASNTEAFF. In nucleotides, the CDR3 is TGTGCCAGTCGACAGGGGGCTAGCAACACTGAAGCTTTCTTT. The V and J genes are TRBV12-3 or TRBV12-4 and TRBJ1-1; 10 bases are shared with TRBD1. The V and J ends lost 9 bases and 2 bases, in that order; junction bases with no gene match: 6. This CDR3 has 14 residues.

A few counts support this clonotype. The CDR3 spells CSARVAGQGLYEQYF. CDR3 nucleotides: TGCAGTGCTAGAGTGGCGGGACAGGGTTTGTACGAGCAGTACTTC. The genes are TRBV20-1 and TRBJ2-7; TRBD1 aligns across 9 bases. The V segment lost 1 base and the J segment 4 bases; nucleotides outside the gene matches: 8. Germline CDR1 and CDR2: DFQATT and SNEGSKA (reference sequence). This CDR3 comprises 15 residues.

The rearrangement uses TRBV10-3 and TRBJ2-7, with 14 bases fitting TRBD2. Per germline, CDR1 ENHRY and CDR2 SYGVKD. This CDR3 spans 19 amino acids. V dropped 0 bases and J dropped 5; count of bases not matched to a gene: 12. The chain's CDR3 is CAISESRLAGGPGIDEQYF. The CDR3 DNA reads TGTGCCATCAGTGAGTCTAGACTAGCGGGAGGGCCTGGGATAGACGAGCAGTACTTC.

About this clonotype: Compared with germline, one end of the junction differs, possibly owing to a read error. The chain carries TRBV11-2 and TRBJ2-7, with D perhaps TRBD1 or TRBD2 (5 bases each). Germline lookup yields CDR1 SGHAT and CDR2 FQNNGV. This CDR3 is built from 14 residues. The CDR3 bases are TGTGCCAGCAGCTTACCAGGGAGCTCCTACGAGCGGTACTTC. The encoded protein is CASSLPGSSYERYF.

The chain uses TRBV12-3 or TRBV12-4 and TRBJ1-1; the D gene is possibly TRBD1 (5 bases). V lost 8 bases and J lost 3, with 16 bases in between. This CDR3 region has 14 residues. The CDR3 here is CASVLRGGDTEAFF. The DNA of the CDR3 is TGTGCCAGCGTTTTACGGGGGGGAGACACTGAAGCTTTCTTT.

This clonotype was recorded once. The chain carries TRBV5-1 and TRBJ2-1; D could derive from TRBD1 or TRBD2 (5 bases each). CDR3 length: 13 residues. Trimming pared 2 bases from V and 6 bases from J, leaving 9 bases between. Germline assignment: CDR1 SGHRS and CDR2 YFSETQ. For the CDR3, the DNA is TGCGCCAGCAGCTTCGCCGGGACCAATGAGCAGTTCTTC. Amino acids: CASSFAGTNEQFF.

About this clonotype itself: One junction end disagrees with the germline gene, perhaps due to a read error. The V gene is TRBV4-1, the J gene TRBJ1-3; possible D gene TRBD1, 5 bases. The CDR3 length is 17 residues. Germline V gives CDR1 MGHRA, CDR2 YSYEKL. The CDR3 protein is CASSQVGVAVSGDTIYF. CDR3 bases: TGCGCCAGCAGCCAAGTAGGGGTCGCCGTCTCTGGAGACACCATATATTTT.

CDR3 amino acids: CSARGGQGAYEQYF. The DNA for the CDR3 is TGCAGTGCTAGAGGGGGACAGGGAGCCTACGAGCAGTACTTC. The V gene is TRBV20-1, the J gene TRBJ2-7; 9 bases match TRBD1. V lost 1 base, J lost 2 bases, and 3 bases stayed unmatched. The CDR3 covers 14 residues. CDR1 and CDR2 (germline): DFQATT, SNEGSKA (reference sequence).

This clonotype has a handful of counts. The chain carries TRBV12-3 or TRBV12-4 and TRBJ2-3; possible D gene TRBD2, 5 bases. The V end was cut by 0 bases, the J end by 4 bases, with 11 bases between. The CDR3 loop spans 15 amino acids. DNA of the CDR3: TGTGCCAGCAGTTTAGCGCCGGGGTTGGCAGATACGCAGTATTTT. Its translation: CASSLAPGLADTQYF.

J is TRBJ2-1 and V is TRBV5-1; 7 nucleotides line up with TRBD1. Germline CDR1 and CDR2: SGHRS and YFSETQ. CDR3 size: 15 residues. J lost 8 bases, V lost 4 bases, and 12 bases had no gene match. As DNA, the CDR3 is TGCGCCAGCAGCCCCGGGGTAGGGGGCTTGCATGAGCAGTTCTTC. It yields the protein CASSPGVGGLHEQFF.

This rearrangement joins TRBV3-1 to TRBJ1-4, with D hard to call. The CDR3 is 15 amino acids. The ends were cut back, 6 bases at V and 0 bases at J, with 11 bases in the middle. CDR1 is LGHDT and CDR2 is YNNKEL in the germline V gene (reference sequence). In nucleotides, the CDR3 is TGTGCCAGCAGTCCCCAATCACCAACTAATGAAAAACTGTTTTTT. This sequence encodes CASSPQSPTNEKLFF.

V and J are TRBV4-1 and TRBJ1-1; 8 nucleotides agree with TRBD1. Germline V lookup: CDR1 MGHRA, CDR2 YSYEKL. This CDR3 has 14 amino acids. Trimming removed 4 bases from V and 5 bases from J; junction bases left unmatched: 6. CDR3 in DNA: TGCGCCAGCAGCCTGGCCAGGGGGCGGACTGAAGCTTTCTTT. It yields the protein CASSLARGRTEAFF.

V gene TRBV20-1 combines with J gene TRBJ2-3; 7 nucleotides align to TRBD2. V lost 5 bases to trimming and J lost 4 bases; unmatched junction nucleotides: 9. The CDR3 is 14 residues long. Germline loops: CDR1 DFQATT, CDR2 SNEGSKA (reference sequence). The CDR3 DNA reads TGCAGTGCTTTTCGCGGGAGCTCTCCAGATACGCAGTATTTT. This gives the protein CSAFRGSSPDTQYF.

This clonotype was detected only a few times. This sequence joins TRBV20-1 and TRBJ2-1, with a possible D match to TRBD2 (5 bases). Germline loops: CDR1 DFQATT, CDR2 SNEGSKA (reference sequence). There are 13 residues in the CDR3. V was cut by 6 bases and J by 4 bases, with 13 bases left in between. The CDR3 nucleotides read TGCAGTGCCAAACGAGGGCGGTACAATGAGCAGTTCTTC. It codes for CSAKRGRYNEQFF.

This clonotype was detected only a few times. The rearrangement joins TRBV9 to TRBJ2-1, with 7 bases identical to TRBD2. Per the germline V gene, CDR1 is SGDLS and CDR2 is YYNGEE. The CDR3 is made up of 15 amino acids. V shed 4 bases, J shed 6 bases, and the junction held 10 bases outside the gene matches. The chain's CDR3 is CASSRGPSGSNEQFF. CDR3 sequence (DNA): TGTGCCAGCAGCCGTGGGCCTAGCGGCTCCAATGAGCAGTTCTTC.